These T cell receptor beta chains were read from a single sample in a study of shared clonotypes between healthy human individuals. Generated by immunoSEQ multiplex PCR, the TCRdb table keeps only in-frame clones and is missing some. The sample lists 2,500,000 or so clones, around 90% occurring once. The specimen was naive CD4+ T cells sorted from blood. These receptors originate from a man aged 18 to 29 in good health. Each CDR3 is given with its conserved first and last residue. The order of the fields is clone size, D gene, V gene, J gene, CDR3 DNA, CDR3 protein. D genes are given only for firm matches. Rows give clone size only sometimes, using once, few, many, or a class for an expanded clone.

clone size: .
D gene: TRBD2
V gene: TRBV2
J gene: TRBJ2-7
CDR3 DNA: TGTGCCAGCACCCTTGGACTAGCGGGGACCTACGAGCAGTACTTC
CDR3 protein: CASTLGLAGTYEQYF

clone size: .
D gene: TRBD2
V gene: TRBV4-2
J gene: TRBJ2-7
CDR3 DNA: TGTGCCAGCAGCCCACTCGGACTAGCGGGGGGGATCGAGCAGTACTTC
CDR3 protein: CASSPLGLAGGIEQYF

clone size: .
D gene: .
V gene: TRBV7-2
J gene: TRBJ2-1
CDR3 DNA: TGTGCCAGCACCCTGGATCCAATTGGTGAGCAGTTCTTC
CDR3 protein: CASTLDPIGEQFF

clone size: .
D gene: TRBD1
V gene: TRBV5-4
J gene: TRBJ2-7
CDR3 DNA: TGTGCCAGCAGCCGTGGGACAGGGAACTACGAGCAGTACTTC
CDR3 protein: CASSRGTGNYEQYF

clone size: .
D gene: .
V gene: TRBV30
J gene: TRBJ1-1
CDR3 DNA: TGTGCCTGGAGTATAGGGAACACTGAAGCTTTCTTT
CDR3 protein: CAWSIGNTEAFF

clone size: .
D gene: TRBD1
V gene: TRBV19
J gene: TRBJ2-5
CDR3 DNA: TGTGCCAGTAGTGAAATGACAGGGAAAGAGACCCAGTACTTC
CDR3 protein: CASSEMTGKETQYF

clone size: .
D gene: .
V gene: TRBV10-3
J gene: TRBJ1-1
CDR3 DNA: TGTGCCATCAGTGAAGGGGGTACTGAAGCTTTCTTT
CDR3 protein: CAISEGGTEAFF

clone size: .
D gene: TRBD1
V gene: TRBV7-2
J gene: TRBJ1-3
CDR3 DNA: TGTGCCAGCAGCCGAGGGGGCGCGGAAGGAAACACCATATATTTT
CDR3 protein: CASSRGGAEGNTIYF

clone size: .
D gene: TRBD2
V gene: TRBV5-6
J gene: TRBJ2-2
CDR3 DNA: TGTGCCAGCAGCCGTCGACTAGCGGGAGGCCGGGGCACCGGGGAGCTGTTTTTT
CDR3 protein: CASSRRLAGGRGTGELFF

clone size: .
D gene: TRBD1
V gene: TRBV18
J gene: TRBJ1-3
CDR3 DNA: TGTGCCAGCTTGCGGACAGGGACAGACTCTGGAAACACCATATATTTT
CDR3 protein: CASLRTGTDSGNTIYF

clone size: .
D gene: .
V gene: TRBV6-1
J gene: TRBJ1-5
CDR3 DNA: TGTGCCAGCAGTGAGCGGGGGGTAACAGGCAATCAGCCCCAGCATTTT
CDR3 protein: CASSERGVTGNQPQHF

clone size: .
D gene: .
V gene: TRBV6-1
J gene: TRBJ1-5
CDR3 DNA: TGTGCCAGCAGTGAACGGCAGGGTATGGTTCAGCCCCAGCATTTT
CDR3 protein: CASSERQGMVQPQHF

clone size: .
D gene: .
V gene: TRBV11-2
J gene: TRBJ2-1
CDR3 DNA: TGTGCCAGCAGCCCATTGTTGGCCTACAATGAGCAGTTCTTC
CDR3 protein: CASSPLLAYNEQFF

clone size: .
D gene: .
V gene: TRBV2
J gene: TRBJ1-5
CDR3 DNA: TGTGCCAGCAGACCAGGGCCCAATAGCAATCAGCCCCAGCATTTT
CDR3 protein: CASRPGPNSNQPQHF

clone size: .
D gene: TRBD2
V gene: TRBV11-1
J gene: TRBJ2-5
CDR3 DNA: TGTGCCAGCAGCTTTGGGCTAGCGGGGGGGCCCCGGGAGACCCAGTACTTC
CDR3 protein: CASSFGLAGGPRETQYF

clone size: .
D gene: .
V gene: TRBV7-9
J gene: TRBJ1-1
CDR3 DNA: TGTGCCAGCAGCTTAGCATACGCTGAAGCTTTCTTT
CDR3 protein: CASSLAYAEAFF

clone size: once
D gene: .
V gene: TRBV27
J gene: TRBJ2-3
CDR3 DNA: TGTGCCAGCAGTCCCCACTCACGGCTCACTTATTCAACGCAGTATTTT
CDR3 protein: CASSPHSRLTYSTQYF

clone size: .
D gene: TRBD1
V gene: TRBV30
J gene: TRBJ1-2
CDR3 DNA: TGTGCCTGGGCCTTAACCGGGACAGGCTATGGCTACACCTTC
CDR3 protein: CAWALTGTGYGYTF

clone size: .
D gene: .
V gene: TRBV9
J gene: TRBJ2-1
CDR3 DNA: TGTGCCAGCAGCGCATACGGGATCCCCAATGAGCAGTTCTTC
CDR3 protein: CASSAYGIPNEQFF

clone size: .
D gene: .
V gene: TRBV4-1
J gene: TRBJ2-2
CDR3 DNA: TGCGCCAGCAGTCATCCGTCGAACACCGGGGAGCTGTTTTTT
CDR3 protein: CASSHPSNTGELFF

clone size: .
D gene: .
V gene: TRBV6-5
J gene: TRBJ1-5
CDR3 DNA: TGTGCCAGCACGGGAAGGGCCAATCAGCCCCAGCATTTT
CDR3 protein: CASTGRANQPQHF

clone size: .
D gene: .
V gene: TRBV10-3
J gene: TRBJ1-4
CDR3 DNA: TGTGCCATCAGTGAGTCAGGAGGGAGTAATGAAAAACTGTTTTTT
CDR3 protein: CAISESGGSNEKLFF

clone size: once
D gene: TRBD2
V gene: TRBV6-5
J gene: TRBJ2-7
CDR3 DNA: TGTGCCAGCAGTTCGAATTTTTGGGGGGGGAGCTACGAGCAGTACTTC
CDR3 protein: CASSSNFWGGSYEQYF

clone size: .
D gene: .
V gene: TRBV2
J gene: TRBJ1-2
CDR3 DNA: TGTGCCAGCACCGCTACGGGAGCTAACTATGGCTACACCTTC
CDR3 protein: CASTATGANYGYTF

clone size: .
D gene: TRBD1
V gene: TRBV30
J gene: TRBJ1-1
CDR3 DNA: TGTGCCTGGAAGGGACAGGCGATAACTGAAGCTTTCTTT
CDR3 protein: CAWKGQAITEAFF

clone size: .
D gene: .
V gene: TRBV6-6
J gene: TRBJ2-3
CDR3 DNA: TGTGCCAGCCACCTTATAGGATCAAGTGGTGATACGCAGTATTTT
CDR3 protein: CASHLIGSSGDTQYF

clone size: .
D gene: TRBD2
V gene: TRBV10-1
J gene: TRBJ2-1
CDR3 DNA: TGCGCCAGCAGTGCTGCAGGGGGGACTAGCGTTAAGCAGTTCTTC
CDR3 protein: CASSAAGGTSVKQFF

clone size: .
D gene: .
V gene: TRBV19
J gene: TRBJ1-1
CDR3 DNA: TGTGCCAGTAGTACAGGGAGACGGGTGAACACTGAAGCTTTCTTT
CDR3 protein: CASSTGRRVNTEAFF

clone size: .
D gene: TRBD2
V gene: TRBV4-1
J gene: TRBJ2-5
CDR3 DNA: TGCGCCAGCAGCCGACCCGAGGGGGGTAGCGGGAGGCTCAGAGGGGAGACCCAGTACTTC
CDR3 protein: CASSRPEGGSGRLRGETQYF

clone size: .
D gene: .
V gene: TRBV5-1
J gene: TRBJ1-5
CDR3 DNA: TGCGCCAGCGCGCCAGGGAGCAATCAGCCCCAGCATTTT
CDR3 protein: CASAPGSNQPQHF

clone size: .
D gene: TRBD1
V gene: TRBV5-5
J gene: TRBJ2-5
CDR3 DNA: TGTGCCAGCAGAAGGGGACAGAGAGAAGAGACCCAGTACTTC
CDR3 protein: CASRRGQREETQYF

clone size: once
D gene: TRBD2
V gene: TRBV7-6
J gene: TRBJ2-3
CDR3 DNA: TGTGCCAGCAGCTCCCGACTAGCGGGAGGGGGGGATACGCAGTATTTT
CDR3 protein: CASSSRLAGGGDTQYF

clone size: few
D gene: .
V gene: TRBV7-2
J gene: TRBJ2-1
CDR3 DNA: TGTGCCAGCAGCGCTCTAGCTGAGCAGTTCTTC
CDR3 protein: CASSALAEQFF

clone size: .
D gene: .
V gene: TRBV2
J gene: TRBJ1-1
CDR3 DNA: TGTGCCAGCAGTGCCGAACGACTTAGAGGCACTGAAGCTTTCTTT
CDR3 protein: CASSAERLRGTEAFF

clone size: .
D gene: .
V gene: TRBV6-1
J gene: TRBJ1-5
CDR3 DNA: TGTGCCAGCAGTGGACAGACCAATCAGCCCCAGCATTTT
CDR3 protein: CASSGQTNQPQHF

clone size: once
D gene: .
V gene: TRBV7-8
J gene: TRBJ1-6
CDR3 DNA: TGTGCCAGCAGCCCAGGACGGGGCGGTTCACCCCTCCACTTT
CDR3 protein: CASSPGRGGSPLHF

clone size: .
D gene: .
V gene: TRBV5-4
J gene: TRBJ2-7
CDR3 DNA: TGTGCCAGCAGCTCGCCGAGCAAATCCTACGAGCAGTACTTC
CDR3 protein: CASSSPSKSYEQYF

clone size: once
D gene: .
V gene: TRBV15
J gene: TRBJ1-2
CDR3 DNA: TGTGCCACAGGGACCCAAAAGGCCTATGGCTACACCTTC
CDR3 protein: CATGTQKAYGYTF

clone size: .
D gene: .
V gene: TRBV9
J gene: TRBJ2-2
CDR3 DNA: TGTGCCAGCAGCGTAGCTTGGACTGCCGCGAACACCGGGGAGCTGTTTTTT
CDR3 protein: CASSVAWTAANTGELFF

clone size: once
D gene: .
V gene: TRBV5-1
J gene: TRBJ2-7
CDR3 DNA: TGCGCCAGCAGCGTTTCATCCGGGACAAGCCCCTACGAGCAGTACTTC
CDR3 protein: CASSVSSGTSPYEQYF

clone size: .
D gene: TRBD1
V gene: TRBV14
J gene: TRBJ1-3
CDR3 DNA: TGTGCCAGCAGCTCCGGACAGGGCCTAAGCGGAAACACCATATATTTT
CDR3 protein: CASSSGQGLSGNTIYF

clone size: .
D gene: TRBD2
V gene: TRBV11-1
J gene: TRBJ2-3
CDR3 DNA: TGTGCCAGCAGCTTGACAAGCGGGGGGACAGATACGCAGTATTTT
CDR3 protein: CASSLTSGGTDTQYF

clone size: .
D gene: TRBD2
V gene: TRBV7-2
J gene: TRBJ2-7
CDR3 DNA: TGTGCCAGCAGCCCCTCGGGTCGGACTAGCGGGAGCTACGAGCAGTACTTC
CDR3 protein: CASSPSGRTSGSYEQYF

clone size: .
D gene: TRBD2
V gene: TRBV6-1
J gene: TRBJ2-5
CDR3 DNA: TGTGCCAGCACTCCTAGCGGATCCCAAGAGACCCAGTACTTC
CDR3 protein: CASTPSGSQETQYF

clone size: .
D gene: .
V gene: TRBV6-5
J gene: TRBJ2-3
CDR3 DNA: TGTGCCAGCAGTTACTCCCGGGACACAGATACGCAGTATTTT
CDR3 protein: CASSYSRDTDTQYF

clone size: .
D gene: .
V gene: TRBV2
J gene: TRBJ2-2
CDR3 DNA: TGTGCCAGCAGTTTACGGGAAGGGGACACCGGGGAGCTGTTTTTT
CDR3 protein: CASSLREGDTGELFF

clone size: once
D gene: .
V gene: TRBV6-1
J gene: TRBJ1-6
CDR3 DNA: TGTGCCAGCAGGGGGGCAGGGGAATCACCCCTCCACTTT
CDR3 protein: CASRGAGESPLHF

clone size: .
D gene: .
V gene: TRBV6-1
J gene: TRBJ2-7
CDR3 DNA: TGTGCCAGCAGTCGACAGGTCTCCTACGAGCAGTACTTC
CDR3 protein: CASSRQVSYEQYF

clone size: .
D gene: .
V gene: TRBV18
J gene: TRBJ1-2
CDR3 DNA: TGTGCCAGCTCACCGGCCCACTTGTATGGCTACACCTTC
CDR3 protein: CASSPAHLYGYTF

clone size: .
D gene: .
V gene: TRBV28
J gene: TRBJ2-7
CDR3 DNA: TGTGCCAGCACACGGGGGCGAACCTACGAGCAGTACTTC
CDR3 protein: CASTRGRTYEQYF

clone size: .
D gene: TRBD1
V gene: TRBV20-1
J gene: TRBJ2-1
CDR3 DNA: TGCAGTGCCCGACAGGGTTGGGAGCAGTTCTTC
CDR3 protein: CSARQGWEQFF

clone size: once
D gene: TRBD1
V gene: TRBV6-5
J gene: TRBJ2-7
CDR3 DNA: TGTGCCAGCAGGAACCCGGGACAGATCTACGAGCAGTACTTC
CDR3 protein: CASRNPGQIYEQYF

clone size: once
D gene: .
V gene: TRBV5-4
J gene: TRBJ2-7
CDR3 DNA: TGTGCCAGCAGCTTGAGACCGTCCTACGAGCAGTACTTC
CDR3 protein: CASSLRPSYEQYF

clone size: .
D gene: .
V gene: TRBV6-1
J gene: TRBJ2-5
CDR3 DNA: TGTGCCAGCAGTGGGCGACTAGAGGGTTCTTATCGGTGGGAGACCCAGTACTTC
CDR3 protein: CASSGRLEGSYRWETQYF

clone size: .
D gene: TRBD2
V gene: TRBV7-2
J gene: TRBJ2-3
CDR3 DNA: TGTGCCAGCAGCCAAGGGTTCGGCGGGGGAAGCACAGATACGCAGTATTTT
CDR3 protein: CASSQGFGGGSTDTQYF

clone size: .
D gene: .
V gene: TRBV28
J gene: TRBJ1-6
CDR3 DNA: TGTGCCAGCAACCTTAAGCTGGGCCATAATTCACCCCTCCACTTT
CDR3 protein: CASNLKLGHNSPLHF

clone size: once
D gene: .
V gene: TRBV6-1
J gene: TRBJ1-5
CDR3 DNA: TGTGCCAGCAGTGAAGGGCAGATCAATCAGCCCCAGCATTTT
CDR3 protein: CASSEGQINQPQHF

clone size: .
D gene: .
V gene: TRBV19
J gene: TRBJ2-3
CDR3 DNA: TGTGCCAGTACAGGGACTCTCAAGGACACAGATACGCAGTATTTT
CDR3 protein: CASTGTLKDTDTQYF

clone size: once
D gene: .
V gene: TRBV5-1
J gene: TRBJ1-6
CDR3 DNA: TGCGCCAGCAGTTTGGACGCCTCTTTTTCACCCCTCCACTTT
CDR3 protein: CASSLDASFSPLHF